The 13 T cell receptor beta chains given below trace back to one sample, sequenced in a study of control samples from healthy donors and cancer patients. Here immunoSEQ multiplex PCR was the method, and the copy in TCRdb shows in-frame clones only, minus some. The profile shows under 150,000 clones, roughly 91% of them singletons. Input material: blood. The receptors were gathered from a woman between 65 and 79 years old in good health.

CDR3 protein: CASSPALGASYEQYF. The CDR3 bases are TGTGCCAGCTCACCAGCACTTGGGGCCTCCTACGAGCAGTACTTC. The chain combines TRBV18 with TRBJ2-7; D may be TRBD1 (5 bases). Germline values: CDR1 KGHSH, CDR2 LQKENI. CDR3 length: 15 amino acids. V was shortened by 2 bases and J by 0 bases, with 11 bases between the two germline ends.

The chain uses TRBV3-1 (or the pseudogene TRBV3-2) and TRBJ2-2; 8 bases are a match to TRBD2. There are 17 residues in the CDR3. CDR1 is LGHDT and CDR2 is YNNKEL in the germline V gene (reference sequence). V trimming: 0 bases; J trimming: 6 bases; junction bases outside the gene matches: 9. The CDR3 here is CASSQDRGGGPPGELFF. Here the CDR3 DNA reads TGTGCCAGCAGCCAAGATCGTGGCGGGGGGCCCCCCGGGGAGCTGTTTTTT.

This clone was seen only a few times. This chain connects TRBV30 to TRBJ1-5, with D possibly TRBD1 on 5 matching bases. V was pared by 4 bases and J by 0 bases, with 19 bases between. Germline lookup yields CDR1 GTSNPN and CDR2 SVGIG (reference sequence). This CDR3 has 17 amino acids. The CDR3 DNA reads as TGTGCCTGGAAGAATGGGGGTACCCCCTATAGCAATCAGCCCCAGCATTTT. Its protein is CAWKNGGTPYSNQPQHF.

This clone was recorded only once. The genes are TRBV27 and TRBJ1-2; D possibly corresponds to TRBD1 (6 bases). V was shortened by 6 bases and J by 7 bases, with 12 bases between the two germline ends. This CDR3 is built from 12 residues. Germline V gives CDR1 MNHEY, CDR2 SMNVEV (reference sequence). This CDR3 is CASSQGLGGYTF. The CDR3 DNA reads TGTGCCAGCAGCCAGGGGTTGGGTGGCTACACCTTC.

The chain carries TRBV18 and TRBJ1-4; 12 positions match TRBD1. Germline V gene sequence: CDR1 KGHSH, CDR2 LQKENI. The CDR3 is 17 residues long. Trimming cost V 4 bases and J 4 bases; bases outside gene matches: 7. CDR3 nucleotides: TGTGCCAGCTCACGGGGGACAGGGGGCTCCGGTAATGAAAAACTGTTTTTT. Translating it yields CASSRGTGGSGNEKLFF.

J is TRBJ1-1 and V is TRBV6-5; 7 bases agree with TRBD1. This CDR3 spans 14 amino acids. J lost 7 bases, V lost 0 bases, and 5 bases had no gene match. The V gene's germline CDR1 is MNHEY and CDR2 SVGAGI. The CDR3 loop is CASSYSRGIVEAFF. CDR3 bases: TGTGCCAGCAGTTACTCCAGGGGGATAGTTGAAGCTTTCTTT.

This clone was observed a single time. CDR3 nucleotide sequence: TGCGCCACCCCTCCCGGGACAGGGGACGAGCAGTACTTC. Amino acids: CATPPGTGDEQYF. This rearrangement joins TRBV10-1 to TRBJ2-7; the match to TRBD1 covers 10 bases. This CDR3 region has 13 residues. Trimming cost V 10 bases and J 5 bases; bases outside gene matches: 8. The germline V gene encodes CDR1 WNHNN and CDR2 SYGVQD (reference sequence).

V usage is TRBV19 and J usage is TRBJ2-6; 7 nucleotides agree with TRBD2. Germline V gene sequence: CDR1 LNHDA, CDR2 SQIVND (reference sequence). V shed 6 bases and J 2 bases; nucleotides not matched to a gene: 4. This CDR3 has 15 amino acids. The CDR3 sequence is CASSWEGTGANVLTF. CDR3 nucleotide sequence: TGTGCCAGTAGCTGGGAGGGTACTGGGGCCAACGTCCTGACTTTC.

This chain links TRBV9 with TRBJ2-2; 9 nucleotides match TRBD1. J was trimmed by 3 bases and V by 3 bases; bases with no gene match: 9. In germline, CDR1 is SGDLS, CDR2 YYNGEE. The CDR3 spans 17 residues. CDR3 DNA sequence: TGTGCCAGCAGCGCCCCCTACAGGGGGCTCGACACCGGGGAGCTGTTTTTT. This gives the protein CASSAPYRGLDTGELFF. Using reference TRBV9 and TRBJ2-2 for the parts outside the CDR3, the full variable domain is DSGVTQTPKHLITATGQRVTLRCSPRSGDLSVYWYQQSLDQGLQFLIQYYNGEERAKGNILERFSAQQFPDLHSELNLSSLELGDSALYFCASSAPYRGLDTGELFFGEGSRLTVL.

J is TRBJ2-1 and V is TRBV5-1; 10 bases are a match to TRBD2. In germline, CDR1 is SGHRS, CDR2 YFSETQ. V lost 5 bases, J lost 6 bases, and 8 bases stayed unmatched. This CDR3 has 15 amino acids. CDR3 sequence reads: CASSTGTSAFNEQFF. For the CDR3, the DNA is TGCGCCAGCAGTACCGGGACTAGCGCTTTCAATGAGCAGTTCTTC.

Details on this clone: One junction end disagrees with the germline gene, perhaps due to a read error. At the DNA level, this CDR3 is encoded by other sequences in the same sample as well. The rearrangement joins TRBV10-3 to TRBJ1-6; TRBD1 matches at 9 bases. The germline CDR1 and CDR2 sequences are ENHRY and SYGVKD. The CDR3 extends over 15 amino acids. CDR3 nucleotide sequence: TGTGCCATCAGCCAAGGGGGACAGGGCCAATCACCTCTCCACTTT. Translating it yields CAISQGGQGQSPLHF.

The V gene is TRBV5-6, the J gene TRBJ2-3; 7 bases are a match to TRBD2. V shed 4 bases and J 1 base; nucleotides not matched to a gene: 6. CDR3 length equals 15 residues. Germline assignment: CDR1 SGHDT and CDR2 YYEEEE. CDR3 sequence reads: CASSLGRGGTDTQYF. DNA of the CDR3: TGTGCCAGCAGCCTGGGACGGGGGGGCACAGATACGCAGTATTTT. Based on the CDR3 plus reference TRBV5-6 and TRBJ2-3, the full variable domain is DAGVTQSPTHLIKTRGQQVTLRCSPKSGHDTVSWYQQALGQGPQFIFQYYEEEERQRGNFPDRFSGHQFPNYSSELNVNALLLGDSALYLCASSLGRGGTDTQYFGPGTRLTVL.

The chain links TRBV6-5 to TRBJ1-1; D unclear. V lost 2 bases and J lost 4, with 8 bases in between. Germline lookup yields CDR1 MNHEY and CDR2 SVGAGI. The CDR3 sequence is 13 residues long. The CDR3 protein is CASSYEKSTEAFF. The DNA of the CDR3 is TGTGCCAGCAGTTACGAGAAGAGCACTGAAGCTTTCTTT.